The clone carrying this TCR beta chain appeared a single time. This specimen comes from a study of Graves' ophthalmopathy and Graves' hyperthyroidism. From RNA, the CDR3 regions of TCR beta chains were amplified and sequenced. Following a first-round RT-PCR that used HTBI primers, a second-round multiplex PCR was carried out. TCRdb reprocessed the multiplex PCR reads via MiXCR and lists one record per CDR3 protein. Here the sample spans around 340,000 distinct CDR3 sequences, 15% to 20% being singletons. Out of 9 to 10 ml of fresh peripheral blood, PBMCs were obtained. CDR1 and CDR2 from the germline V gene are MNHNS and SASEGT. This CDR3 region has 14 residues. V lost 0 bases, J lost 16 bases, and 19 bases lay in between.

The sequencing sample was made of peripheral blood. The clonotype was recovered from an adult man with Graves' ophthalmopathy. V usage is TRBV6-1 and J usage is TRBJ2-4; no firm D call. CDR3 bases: TGTGCCAGCAGTGAAGCGCACCCCGGGTACCCGGGTTACTTC. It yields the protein CASSEAHPGYPGYF.